This TCR beta chain was sequenced for a study of blood T cell repertoires in COVID-19. Study summary: In each case, the material was cDNA or gDNA derived from T cells, B-cell-depleted T cells, or PBMCs.

This clone showed up just a few times. CDR3 length equals 15 residues. The V gene lost 4 bases and the J gene lost 2 bases, with 13 bases spanning the gap. Germline V gene lookup returns CDR1 SGDLS and CDR2 YYNGEE. Original data processing: Reference gene primers were amplified, and this amplification served to estimate nucleated cell counts. Repertoires were generated with immunoSEQ multiplex PCR, while TCRdb's copy carries only in-frame clones and drops some. The DNA was the basis for D and trimming; V, J and clone size are from that table. In the table there are roughly 68,000 clones, 65% to 85% of which are singletons. Residents of about 25 US areas, aged roughly 18 to 89 years, made up the participants. Participants' own reports of clinical history determined their cohort assignment.

The TCR originated in a woman aged 40 to 50 with acute COVID-19. Input material: PBMCs or T cells enriched from blood (not recorded which). The chain couples TRBV9 to TRBJ2-1; D perhaps matches TRBD1 (5 bases). The CDR3 DNA reads as TGTGCCAGCAGCTCCCAGACAGTTACCTACAATGAGCAGTTCTTC. Its translation: CASSSQTVTYNEQFF.